Following are 26 T cell receptor beta chains from one sample sequenced in a study of brain T cells in children with intractable seizures (dated by TCRdb to the early 2020s). Libraries were constructed by the immunoSEQ multiplex PCR assay. TCRdb re-hosts the immuneACCESS table, in-frame sequences only. Its copies lack some clones; in the studies checked, an unresolved V gene accounts for under half of them, and the cause for the rest is not known. The sample profile shows about 340,000 clones; over 90% of them were found once. The biggest ten clones account for 5.7% of the sample. The time point label here, explained by the study, means: blood from clinic visit 5 months post-surgery; TSC patient then seizure free. Material: peripheral blood, obtained about 5 months after surgery. Every receptor here comes from a boy younger than two with tuberous sclerosis and intractable seizures.

The V gene is TRBV5-4, the J gene TRBJ1-6; D not resolved. V lost 0 bases, J lost 7 bases, and 11 bases lay in between. The germline V gene encodes CDR1 SGHNT and CDR2 YYREEE (reference sequence). CDR3 length: 15 amino acids. The CDR3 DNA is TGTGCCAGCAGCTTGGACACCCCGAAAAATTCACCCCTCCACTTT. Residues: CASSLDTPKNSPLHF.

This chain links TRBV27 with TRBJ2-7; a possible D gene is TRBD1 (6 bases). Germline V gives CDR1 MNHEY, CDR2 SMNVEV (reference sequence). The CDR3 loop spans 13 amino acids. Trimming stripped 3 bases from V and 5 bases from J, with 11 bases between. CDR3 sequence reads: CASSLGRGDEQYF. The CDR3 DNA reads as TGTGCCAGCAGTTTGGGCAGGGGAGACGAGCAGTACTTC.

This rearrangement joins TRBV4-1 to TRBJ1-2; maybe TRBD1 (5 bases). V was clipped by 1 base and J by 6 bases, with 12 bases between them. There are 14 residues in the CDR3. From germline, CDR1 is MGHRA and CDR2 YSYEKL. CDR3 in amino acids: CASSQAGPRDGYTF. The CDR3 DNA is TGCGCCAGCAGCCAAGCGGGTCCCAGGGATGGCTACACCTTC.

This chain joins TRBV19 and TRBJ1-1; 8 bases line up with TRBD1. This CDR3 has 15 residues. Germline V gene sequence: CDR1 LNHDA, CDR2 SQIVND (reference sequence). After removal of 2 bases from V and 1 base from J, the junction contained 3 bases not matched to a gene. The CDR3 spells CASSISDRGNTEAFF. CDR3 nucleotides: TGTGCCAGTAGTATATCCGACAGGGGGAACACTGAAGCTTTCTTT.

The CDR3 spells CASSPTDINYGYTF. The CDR3 DNA is TGCGCCAGCAGCCCGACAGATATTAACTATGGCTACACCTTC. This chain joins TRBV5-1 and TRBJ1-2, with D tentatively TRBD1 (5 bases). Per the germline V gene, CDR1 is SGHRS and CDR2 is YFSETQ. Deletions cut 4 bases from V and 1 base from J, with 11 bases between. The CDR3 contains 14 residues.

About this clone: Since the CDR3 does not end with the conserved phenylalanine or tryptophan, this likely comes from a read error. The limits of the CDR3 on the DNA are not certain, so only TCRdb's listed CDR3 is given. The V gene is TRBV29-1, the J gene TRBJ1-2. CDR1 is SQVTM, CDR2 ANQGSEA, per germline. The CDR3 contains 13 residues when both ends are counted. This CDR3 reads CSVEEPPGRGVFG.

V is TRBV7-9 and J is TRBJ2-4; possibly TRBD1 for D (6 bases). The germline V gene encodes CDR1 SEHNR and CDR2 FQNEAQ (reference sequence). V dropped 2 bases and J dropped 1 base, with 12 bases sitting between them. The CDR3 loop spans 16 amino acids. CDR3 protein: CASSLQGQGAKNIQYF. In DNA, the CDR3 is TGTGCCAGCAGCTTACAGGGGCAGGGGGCCAAAAACATTCAGTACTTC.

The rearrangement links TRBV2 to TRBJ1-5; possible D gene TRBD1, 5 bases. The CDR3 is 15 amino acids. CDR1 SNHLY and CDR2 FYNNEI come from the germline V gene. Trimming stripped 8 bases from V and 2 bases from J, with 16 bases between. CDR3 DNA: TGTGCCAGCCGAGGCGGGACTTGGGGCAATCAGCCCCAGCATTTT. It encodes CASRGGTWGNQPQHF. The full variable domain, completed using reference TRBV2 and TRBJ1-5, is EPEVTQTPSHQVTQMGQEVILRCVPISNHLYFYWYRQILGQKVEFLVSFYNNEISEKSEIFDDQFSVERPDGSNFTLKIRSTKLEDSAMYFCASRGGTWGNQPQHFGDGTRLSIL.

The CDR3 DNA sequence: TGTGCCAGCAGTGGGAGGACAGGGACCTCGGACGAGCAGTACTTC. Its protein is CASSGRTGTSDEQYF. The chain has TRBV2 and TRBJ2-7, with 8 bases lining up with TRBD1. V shed 4 bases and J 5 bases; nucleotides not matched to a gene: 10. The CDR3 is made up of 15 amino acids. Germline V gives CDR1 SNHLY, CDR2 FYNNEI.

The J gene is TRBJ1-5, the V gene TRBV19; the D is unclear. Trimming took 7 bases from V and 2 from J, leaving 18 bases between them. The CDR3 contains 16 residues. CDR1 LNHDA and CDR2 SQIVND come from the germline V gene (reference sequence). Here the CDR3 reads CASTEAWDIGNQPQHF. The CDR3 nucleotides are TGTGCCAGTACCGAGGCTTGGGATATCGGCAATCAGCCCCAGCATTTT.

The chain combines TRBV24-1 with TRBJ1-2, with D uncertain. The CDR3 has 14 residues. The germline CDR1 and CDR2 sequences are KGHDR and SFDVKD. Trimming shortened V by 0 bases and J by 5 bases, and 9 bases separated the two germline ends. The chain's CDR3 is CATSDLQRGYGYTF. CDR3 nucleotides: TGTGCCACCAGTGATTTGCAACGGGGATATGGCTACACCTTC.

The J gene is TRBJ2-2, the V gene TRBV11-3, with TRBD2 identical over 7 bases. Germline CDR1 reads SGHNT; CDR2 reads YENEEA. Trimming took 1 base from V and 3 from J; bases not matched to a gene: 5. The CDR3 is made up of 16 amino acids. This CDR3 is CASSLASGAYTGELFF. The CDR3 bases are TGTGCCAGCAGCTTAGCTAGCGGAGCATACACCGGGGAGCTGTTTTTT.

The chain carries TRBV5-1 and TRBJ2-2, with D hard to call. Germline-derived CDR1 and CDR2 are SGHRS and YFSETQ. The CDR3 has 16 residues. Between the trimmed V and J ends, which lost 6 bases and 4 bases, there was a span of 19 bases. The CDR3 sequence: CASTLVPDQSTGELFF. The CDR3 bases are TGCGCCAGCACCCTGGTGCCGGACCAATCCACCGGGGAGCTGTTTTTT.

This chain uses TRBV28 with TRBJ1-2; 10 bases are a match to TRBD1. After removal of 7 bases from V and 5 bases from J, the junction contained 7 bases not matched to a gene. From germline, CDR1 is MDHEN and CDR2 SYDVKM. This CDR3 has 14 residues. CDR3 residues: CASTEGQGRYGYTF. CDR3 coding DNA: TGTGCCAGCACCGAGGGACAGGGGAGGTATGGCTACACCTTC.

The chain carries TRBV10-3 and TRBJ2-3, with D possibly TRBD1 on 5 matching bases. The V end was cut by 0 bases, the J end by 0 bases, with 13 bases between. CDR1 is ENHRY and CDR2 is SYGVKD in the germline V gene. The CDR3 sequence is 17 residues long. The CDR3 DNA follows: TGTGCCATCAGTGAGTCTTGGCAGGGCGGAAGCACAGATACGCAGTATTTT. Protein sequence: CAISESWQGGSTDTQYF.

The chain is built from TRBV4-1 and TRBJ2-3; D may be TRBD2 (7 bases). CDR3 length: 16 residues. V was cut by 1 base and J by 5 bases, with 16 bases left in between. The germline gives CDR1 MGHRA, CDR2 YSYEKL. DNA for the CDR3: TGCGCCAGCAGCCAAGGGCGGGGGCCAGGTGGAGATACGCAGTATTTT. Its protein product is CASSQGRGPGGDTQYF.

The chain uses TRBV7-9 and TRBJ2-2; 7 bases line up with TRBD1. V lost 0 bases and J lost 4; bases outside the gene matches: 5. Germline V CDR1 and CDR2: SEHNR, FQNEAQ (reference sequence). The CDR3 covers 16 residues. CDR3 in amino acids: CASSLAWGQSTGELFF. As DNA, the CDR3 is TGTGCCAGCAGCTTAGCCTGGGGACAGAGCACCGGGGAGCTGTTTTTT. Looking up the rest from reference TRBV7-9 and TRBJ2-2 gives the full variable domain: DTGVSQNPRHKITKRGQNVTFRCDPISEHNRLYWYRQTLGQGPEFLTYFQNEAQLEKSRLLSDRFSAERPKGSFSTLEIQRTEQGDSAMYLCASSLAWGQSTGELFFGEGSRLTVL.

The chain uses TRBV12-3 or TRBV12-4 and TRBJ1-4; unclear D gene. The CDR3 is 12 amino acids. Trimming removed 7 bases at V and 4 bases at J, with 7 bases between. The CDR3 DNA reads TGTGCCAGCAAGAATTATAATGAAAAACTGTTTTTT. Translating gives CASKNYNEKLFF.

The table lists this clone with a count of one. The chain is built from TRBV6-5 and TRBJ1-2, with a weak D call TRBD1 (5 bases). Trimming stripped 6 bases from V and 4 bases from J, with 15 bases between. The CDR3 covers 14 residues. Per the germline V gene, CDR1 is MNHEY and CDR2 is SVGAGI. CDR3 DNA: TGTGCCAGCAGGAAAGGGGCAAACCTCTATGGCTACACCTTC. It translates to CASRKGANLYGYTF.

The chain couples TRBV3-1 (or the pseudogene TRBV3-2) to TRBJ1-4; D may be TRBD1 (5 bases). Germline V gene sequence: CDR1 LGHDT, CDR2 YNNKEL (reference sequence). Trimming removed 8 bases from V and 7 bases from J, with 14 bases in between. The CDR3 loop spans 13 amino acids. For the CDR3, the DNA is TGTGCCAGCGGGGGTCCATCAGCTGAAAAACTGTTTTTT. Translating it yields CASGGPSAEKLFF.

The chain uses TRBV10-3 and TRBJ1-1; D possibly corresponds to TRBD1 (5 bases). Germline V gives CDR1 ENHRY, CDR2 SYGVKD. This CDR3 is 16 amino acids long. The germline V and J ends were trimmed by 2 bases and 0 bases, with 13 bases remaining between them. The CDR3 loop is CAISEGATGVNTEAFF. In DNA, the CDR3 is TGTGCCATCAGTGAGGGGGCGACCGGGGTGAACACTGAAGCTTTCTTT.

The chain employs TRBV11-2 and TRBJ2-5; D perhaps matches TRBD2 (5 bases). The CDR3 has 15 residues. Per germline, CDR1 SGHAT and CDR2 FQNNGV. The V end lost 4 bases, the J end lost 4 bases, and 16 bases lay between the germline ends. The CDR3 region is CASSSPKLGTETQYF. The CDR3 bases are TGTGCCAGCAGCTCCCCTAAACTAGGTACAGAGACCCAGTACTTC.

The rearrangement links TRBV19 to TRBJ1-5; D remains unclear. The CDR3 extends over 11 amino acids. Germline V lookup: CDR1 LNHDA, CDR2 SQIVND (reference sequence). V was trimmed by 7 bases and J by 9 bases, leaving 10 bases between them. The CDR3 protein is CASTSGGPQHF. The CDR3 nucleotides read TGTGCCAGTACATCAGGTGGGCCCCAGCATTTT.

The chain carries TRBV29-1 and TRBJ2-1; D might be TRBD2 (6 bases). The CDR3 extends over 16 amino acids. The germline V and J ends were trimmed by 6 bases and 0 bases, with 18 bases remaining between them. CDR1 is SQVTM, CDR2 ANQGSEA, per germline. The CDR3 is CSVPWDSPGSYNEQFF. The CDR3 DNA reads as TGCAGCGTCCCCTGGGACTCTCCCGGCTCCTACAATGAGCAGTTCTTC.

V is TRBV4-1 and J is TRBJ1-1; D gene uncertain. The ends were cut back, 4 bases at V and 4 bases at J, with 25 bases in the middle. The CDR3 spans 18 residues. Germline assignment: CDR1 MGHRA and CDR2 YSYEKL. CDR3: CASSPWPSGRNGFTEAFF. CDR3 DNA sequence: TGCGCCAGCAGCCCTTGGCCTAGCGGTAGGAATGGTTTCACTGAAGCTTTCTTT.

The chain is built from TRBV7-6 and TRBJ2-1; D unresolved. The V end was cut by 0 bases, the J end by 2 bases, with 11 bases between. The CDR3 covers 16 residues. Germline CDR1 reads SGHVS; CDR2 reads FNYEAQ. The CDR3 region has the DNA TGTGCCAGCAGCTTAGCCCCGAGGCAGCCCTACAATGAGCAGTTCTTC. Its translation is CASSLAPRQPYNEQFF. Drawing the rest from reference TRBV7-6 and TRBJ2-1, the complete variable domain is GAGVSQSPRYKVTKRGQDVALRCDPISGHVSLYWYRQALGQGPEFLTYFNYEAQQDKSGLPNDRFSAERPEGSISTLTIQRTEQRDSAMYRCASSLAPRQPYNEQFFGPGTRLTVL.